The entry that follows covers one T cell receptor beta chain sequence. The antigen it recognizes is unknown. No qualities accompany the bases; no much larger clone lies one base away. The method behind the library was the immunoSEQ multiplex PCR assay. The source study handled its data this way. A statistical classification framework was built to diagnose cytomegalovirus status from the catalog of TCR beta chain sequences. In its TCRdb copy, this immuneACCESS table keeps in-frame sequences only and misses some clones. Where compared with another copy, unresolved V genes explain less than half of these, and the others have no known cause. V, J and clone size are taken as reported in that table, and D and trimming were inferred from the DNA itself. The sample table contains roughly 68,000 clones; only one count was recorded for approximately 90% of them. The ten largest clonotypes hold 1.7% of the sample.

This sample was included in a study of cytomegalovirus exposure and HLA in healthy donors (dated by TCRdb to 2016 to 2017). Background for the entire study: According to a later analysis, the roughly 120 validation repertoires were produced on the same platform as the 700 or so repertoires of the first cohort. To predict cytomegalovirus infection status, the study combined high-throughput TCR immunosequencing, statistical association of individual TCRs with disease status, and machine learning. Besides the first cohort of 666 subjects, a separate validation cohort made up of roughly 120 different subjects was used. The aim of the study was to test whether cataloging public T cell receptors could identify signatures of past pathogen exposure. General findings and caveats noted by the study authors: In vitro tests confirmed that a few of the cytomegalovirus-associated TCR beta chains recognize cytomegalovirus antigens. A later analysis lacked HLA typing for the validation cohort, so it scored co-occurrence in that cohort across all 120 or so repertoires. A total of fewer than 200 TCR beta chains were listed by the study as associated with cytomegalovirus. The authors suggested that the approach could potentially be generalized to other disease states and immunological phenotypes. Across donors, most TCR sequences were observed very rarely, whereas some public TCRs were present in many individuals. Cytomegalovirus status was reported to be diagnosed by the classifier with high specificity and sensitivity in both the original and validation cohorts. In a later analysis, TCRs clustered in the first cohort were found to also tend to co-occur in the roughly 120 validation repertoires, with approximately 95% of cluster scores above 0.

The donors belonged to the validation cohort of over a hundred subjects, which was separate from the approximately 700-subject first cohort. Between the V and J ends, shortened by 3 bases and 2 bases respectively, the junction contains 11 bases. Sequences SGHRS (CDR1) and YFSETQ (CDR2) are obtained from the germline V gene. Measured from the cysteine to the phenylalanine, the CDR3 is 15 residues long. Only the CDR3 DNA stays, 45 bases, in frame from base 1. This TCR was recovered from a woman aged 18 to 35 in good health and CMV-seronegative. Sample: PBMCs. The rearrangement joined TRBV5-1 to TRBJ2-2; the D gene cannot be resolved reliably. The CDR3 corresponds to CASSWLGSNTGELFF. The DNA is as follows: TGCGCCAGCAGCTGGTTAGGTAGCAACACCGGGGAGCTGTTTTTT.